The present entry profiles one T cell receptor beta chain with its context. Antigen: not known. The V gene's germline CDR1 is SGHAT and CDR2 FQNNGV. CDR3 size: 15 residues. After removal of 1 base from V and 7 bases from J, the junction contained 7 bases not matched to a gene. Both 60 Vbeta primers and 13 Jbeta primers went into the PCR. The protocol was immunoSEQ multiplex PCR, while the TCRdb copy is restricted to in-frame clones and leaves out a portion. The sample has over 150,000 clones, under 85% seen once; the top ten hold less than 3.5%. These data come from a study of cytomegalovirus exposure and HLA in healthy donors. The study's findings and limits: A link between a missense DCLRE1C variant and TCR beta V- and J-gene trimming emerged from a later analysis.

Sequences were obtained from PBMCs. This chain connects TRBV11-2 to TRBJ2-1, with TRBD1 matching 7 bases. The source is a young man in good health and CMV-seronegative. The CDR3 sequence is CASSLGQGVLNEQFF. CDR3 DNA: TGTGCCAGCAGCTTAGGTCAGGGGGTCTTGAATGAGCAGTTCTTC.